The next 19 T cell receptor beta chains were all read from a single sample in a study of shared clonotypes between healthy human individuals. Some clones are missing from TCRdb's copy, which holds only in-frame ones; the method was immunoSEQ multiplex PCR. The table includes fewer than 200,000 clones, about 93% detected once. Specimen: naive CD4+ T cells sorted from blood. Subset defined: CD45RA+ positively selected. The receptors originated from a woman aged 30 to 39 in good health.

The rearrangement uses TRBV28 and TRBJ2-7; D remains ambiguous. V was clipped by 6 bases and J by 3 bases, with 9 bases between them. Germline CDR1 and CDR2: MDHEN and SYDVKM. This CDR3 has 12 amino acids. The CDR3 is CASSQSGYEQYF. CDR3 sequence (DNA): TGTGCCAGCAGCCAGAGTGGCTACGAGCAGTACTTC.

This clone was recorded once. The J gene is TRBJ1-2, the V gene TRBV5-6, with 7 bases matching TRBD1. CDR1 and CDR2 (germline): SGHDT, YYEEEE. The junction had 5 bases not matched to a gene; V was cut back by 4 bases and J by 2 bases. The CDR3 length is 14 residues. CDR3 coding DNA: TGTGCCAGCAGCGTAGGACAGGTGAACTATGGCTACACCTTC. It translates to CASSVGQVNYGYTF. Full variable domain (outside the CDR3, taken from reference TRBV5-6 and TRBJ1-2): DAGVTQSPTHLIKTRGQQVTLRCSPKSGHDTVSWYQQALGQGPQFIFQYYEEEERQRGNFPDRFSGHQFPNYSSELNVNALLLGDSALYLCASSVGQVNYGYTFGSGTRLTVV.

V gene TRBV6-5 combines with J gene TRBJ1-5, with D possibly being TRBD1 (5 bases). The V end was cut by 4 bases, the J end by 4 bases, with 14 bases between. Germline lookup yields CDR1 MNHEY and CDR2 SVGAGI. CDR3 length: 15 amino acids. The CDR3 reads CASSSRPGPNQPQHF. In nucleotides, the CDR3 is TGTGCCAGCAGTTCGAGACCGGGGCCTAATCAGCCCCAGCATTTT.

This rearrangement joins TRBV5-1 to TRBJ1-4; D may be TRBD1 (6 bases). The CDR3 contains 14 residues. Deletions cut 0 bases from V and 8 bases from J, with 11 bases between. Germline-derived CDR1 and CDR2 are SGHRS and YFSETQ. The CDR3 bases are TGCGCCAGCAGCTTGGCGGGGGCTGGCGAAAAACTGTTTTTT. This encodes CASSLAGAGEKLFF.

The gene calls are TRBV28 and TRBJ2-7; the D gene is possibly TRBD1 (6 bases). Trimming took off 2 bases at V and 2 bases at J, with 13 bases between the two ends. This CDR3 has 15 residues. Germline CDR1 reads MDHEN; CDR2 reads SYDVKM. CDR3 nucleotide sequence: TGTGCCAGCAGTTTAGATTCAGGGGCGGCCTACGAGCAGTACTTC. The encoded protein is CASSLDSGAAYEQYF.

The chain links TRBV5-1 to TRBJ2-7; tentatively, D is TRBD1 or TRBD2 (5 bases each). The CDR3 is made up of 14 amino acids. Germline V lookup: CDR1 SGHRS, CDR2 YFSETQ. With 2 bases removed from V and 0 bases from J, the gap between germline ends came to 9 bases. This chain's CDR3 is CASSFAGTSYEQYF. The CDR3 DNA reads TGCGCCAGCAGCTTTGCAGGGACCTCCTACGAGCAGTACTTC.

The V gene is TRBV14, the J gene TRBJ2-7; D ambiguous. Germline assignment: CDR1 SGHDN and CDR2 FVKESK. Trimming shortened V by 4 bases and J by 3 bases, and 10 bases separated the two germline ends. This CDR3 has 13 amino acids. The CDR3 DNA sequence: TGTGCCAGCAGCCTTCTCTCGGTCTACGAGCAGTACTTC. Its translation is CASSLLSVYEQYF. The full variable domain, rest sourced from reference TRBV14 and TRBJ2-7, is EAGVTQFPSHSVIEKGQTVTLRCDPISGHDNLYWYRRVMGKEIKFLLHFVKESKQDESGMPNNRFLAERTGGTYSTLKVQPAELEDSGVYFCASSLLSVYEQYFGPGTRLTVT.

The chain carries TRBV28 and TRBJ1-5; tentative D call: TRBD1 (5 bases). CDR1 MDHEN and CDR2 SYDVKM come from the germline V gene. This CDR3 region has 13 residues. V gave up 8 bases and J gave up 6 bases, with 14 bases separating them. CDR3 sequence reads: CASGADGVQPQHF. The CDR3 region has the DNA TGTGCCAGCGGGGCAGATGGGGTTCAGCCCCAGCATTTT.

This chain connects TRBV19 to TRBJ2-3, with unresolved D. The CDR3 spans 14 residues. Per the germline V gene, CDR1 is LNHDA and CDR2 is SQIVND (reference sequence). V dropped 7 bases and J dropped 0 bases, with 11 bases sitting between them. The CDR3 region has the DNA TGTGCCAGTATTGGGTTTACTAGCACAGATACGCAGTATTTT. It encodes CASIGFTSTDTQYF.

V and J are TRBV10-3 and TRBJ1-1, with TRBD1 matching over 7 bases. This CDR3 region has 14 residues. Looked up from germline, CDR1 is ENHRY and CDR2 is SYGVKD. The trim removed 6 bases at V and 3 bases at J, leaving 7 bases unmatched. CDR3 loop: CAIRSEGADTEAFF. The CDR3 coding sequence is TGTGCCATCAGAAGTGAGGGGGCCGACACTGAAGCTTTCTTT.

The V and J genes are TRBV5-8 and TRBJ1-5; TRBD1 aligns across 7 bases. Per the germline V gene, CDR1 is SGHTS and CDR2 is YDEGEE. V shed 2 bases and J 4 bases; nucleotides not matched to a gene: 6. This CDR3 comprises 15 residues. The CDR3 bases are TGTGCCAGCAGCTTTGGGGACAGTAATAATCAGCCCCAGCATTTT. Translating it yields CASSFGDSNNQPQHF. The full variable domain, rest sourced from reference TRBV5-8 and TRBJ1-5, is EAGVTQSPTHLIKTRGQQATLRCSPISGHTSVYWYQQALGLGLQFLLWYDEGEERNRGNFPPRFSGRQFPNYSSELNVNALELEDSALYLCASSFGDSNNQPQHFGDGTRLSIL.

The genes are TRBV7-9 and TRBJ2-5; no clear D gene. CDR3 length equals 17 residues. Germline loops: CDR1 SEHNR, CDR2 FQNEAQ (reference sequence). Trimming pared 5 bases from V and 5 bases from J, leaving 24 bases between. CDR3 bases: TGTGCCAGCAGCCCCTCGACTCCCCTCGGTACAACTGAGACCCAGTACTTC. It is translated as CASSPSTPLGTTETQYF.

This rearrangement joins TRBV2 to TRBJ2-7; 9 positions match TRBD1. This CDR3 comprises 15 residues. Trimming at V came to 6 bases and at J to 2 bases, leaving 8 bases not matched to a gene. Germline values: CDR1 SNHLY, CDR2 FYNNEI. As DNA, the CDR3 is TGTGCCAGCAGCGGACAACAGGGGGCCCCCTACGAGCAGTACTTC. It translates to CASSGQQGAPYEQYF.

The chain combines TRBV7-3 with TRBJ1-4; no definite D call. V was clipped by 2 bases and J by 8 bases, with 6 bases between them. This CDR3 is 12 amino acids long. Germline V lookup: CDR1 SGHTA, CDR2 FQGTGA. This CDR3 reads CASSLLGEKLFF. In nucleotides, the CDR3 is TGTGCCAGCAGCTTACTTGGGGAAAAACTGTTTTTT. The variable domain in full, completed from reference TRBV7-3 and TRBJ1-4, reads GAGVSQTPSNKVTEKGKYVELRCDPISGHTALYWYRQSLGQGPEFLIYFQGTGAADDSGLPNDRFFAVRPEGSVSTLKIQRTERGDSAVYLCASSLLGEKLFFGSGTQLSVL.

The J gene is TRBJ2-1, the V gene TRBV27; 11 bases map to TRBD2. The CDR3 is 15 amino acids. J was trimmed by 12 bases and V by 3 bases; bases with no gene match: 10. The germline V gene encodes CDR1 MNHEY and CDR2 SMNVEV (reference sequence). CDR3 residues: CASSLGTSGPYGQFF. The CDR3 region has the DNA TGTGCCAGCAGTTTGGGGACTAGCGGCCCATATGGGCAGTTCTTC.

V usage is TRBV11-1 and J usage is TRBJ2-4; 11 nucleotides agree with TRBD2. This CDR3 is built from 17 residues. Germline V CDR1 and CDR2: SGHAT, FQDESV (reference sequence). Trimming removed 0 bases from V and 9 bases from J; junction bases left unmatched: 10. CDR3 amino acids: CASSLAPLAGGTPIQYF. CDR3 DNA sequence: TGTGCCAGCAGCTTAGCGCCGCTAGCGGGAGGTACCCCCATTCAGTACTTC. The entire variable domain, with the rest obtained from reference TRBV11-1 and TRBJ2-4, is as follows: EAEVAQSPRYKITEKSQAVAFWCDPISGHATLYWYRQILGQGPELLVQFQDESVVDDSQLPKDRFSAERLKGVDSTLKIQPAELGDSAMYLCASSLAPLAGGTPIQYFGAGTRLSVL.

This rearrangement joins TRBV28 to TRBJ2-5; the match to TRBD1 covers 8 bases. The J call may be mistaken, given a closer DNA end match to TRBJ2-7. Germline V gene sequence: CDR1 MDHEN, CDR2 SYDVKM. The CDR3 consists of 15 residues. As DNA, the CDR3 is TGTGCCAGCAGTACTTCCCCAGGGGGCGTGTACGAGCAGTACTTC. Protein sequence: CASSTSPGGVYEQYF.

The chain carries TRBV6-6 and TRBJ1-5, with 9 bases aligning to TRBD1. Germline V gene sequence: CDR1 MNHNY, CDR2 SVGAGI (reference sequence). After removal of 5 bases from V and 7 bases from J, the junction contained 6 bases not matched to a gene. The CDR3 spans 14 residues. The CDR3 reads CASSPQGAGQPQHF. Written as DNA, the CDR3 is TGTGCCAGCAGTCCACAGGGGGCCGGACAGCCCCAGCATTTT.

This rearrangement joins TRBV28 to TRBJ2-5; D not certain. The DNA end favors TRBJ2-7, so the J call may be wrong. This CDR3 is 13 amino acids long. Germline values: CDR1 MDHEN, CDR2 SYDVKM. CDR3 amino acids: CASSLPSTGEQYF. In DNA, the CDR3 is TGTGCCAGCAGTTTACCCTCGACCGGCGAGCAGTACTTC.